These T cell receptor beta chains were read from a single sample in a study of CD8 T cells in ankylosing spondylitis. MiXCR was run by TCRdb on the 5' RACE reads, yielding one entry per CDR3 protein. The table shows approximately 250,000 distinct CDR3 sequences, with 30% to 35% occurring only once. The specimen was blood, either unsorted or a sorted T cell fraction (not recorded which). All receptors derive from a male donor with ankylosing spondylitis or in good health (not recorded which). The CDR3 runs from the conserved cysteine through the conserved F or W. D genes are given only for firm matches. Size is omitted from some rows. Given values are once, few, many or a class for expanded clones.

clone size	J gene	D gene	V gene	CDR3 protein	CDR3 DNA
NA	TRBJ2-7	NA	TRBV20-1	CCARDQWTPSSYEQYF	TGCTGTGCTAGAGATCAGTGGACCCCCAGCTCCTACGAGCAGTACTTC
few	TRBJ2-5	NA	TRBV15	CATKPLRGETQYF	TGTGCCACCAAGCCTCTACGGGGGGAGACCCAGTACTTC
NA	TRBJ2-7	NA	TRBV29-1	CSVPRTLTYEQYF	TGCAGCGTTCCCCGGACGCTGACCTACGAGCAGTACTTC
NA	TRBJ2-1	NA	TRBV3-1	CASSPRSSYNEQFF	TGTGCCAGCAGCCCGAGGAGCTCCTACAATGAGCAGTTCTTC
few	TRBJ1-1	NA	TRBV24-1	CATSDPGREAFF	TGTGCCACCAGTGACCCGGGACGTGAAGCTTTCTTT
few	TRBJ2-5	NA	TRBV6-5	CASSYSNVVETQYF	TGTGCCAGCAGTTACTCGAACGTGGTAGAGACCCAGTACTTC
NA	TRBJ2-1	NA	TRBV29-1	CSVERDKQFF	TGCAGCGTTGAACGGGACAAGCAGTTCTTC
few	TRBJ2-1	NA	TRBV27	CASGGAREQFF	TGTGCCAGCGGGGGAGCTCGTGAGCAGTTCTTC
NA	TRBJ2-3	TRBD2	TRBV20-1	CSAPGRTSGGLSTDTQYF	TGCAGTGCCCCCGGACGGACTAGCGGGGGGCTAAGCACAGATACGCAGTATTTT
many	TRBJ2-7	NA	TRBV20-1	CSARTGGPYEQYF	TGCAGTGCTAGAACTGGGGGTCCCTACGAGCAGTACTTC
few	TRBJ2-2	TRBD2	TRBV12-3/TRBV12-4	CASSQQRGSSNTGELFF	TGTGCCAGCAGTCAACAGCGGGGGAGTTCGAACACCGGGGAGCTGTTTTTT